Given below is one TCR beta chain in context. In its sample, this clonotype was seen many times. The antigen it binds to is not known. No much larger clone exists at a distance of one base, and base qualities are not known. The data derive from a study of early T cells in non-severe SARS-CoV-2 infection (dated by TCRdb to about 2021). Looking at the study overall: Bulk RNA from unsorted whole blood was used for TCR sequencing, so alpha and beta chains could not be paired.

Here is what the overall study found, with its caveats: Matching against VDJdb was skewed toward anti-spike CD8 responses, likely underestimated virus-specific expansions, and missed private and CD4 specificities.

To prepare the library, 5' RACE was applied. The instrument was a NextSeq 500. In the TCR library protocol, unique molecular identifiers were attached to individual cDNA molecules to correct for PCR bias and sequencing error. TCR alpha and beta chains were both sequenced, and the abundances of alpha and beta sequences in each sample were closely correlated with each other. The published analysis was carried out like this. Decombinator V4 was used to perform V gene, J gene and CDR3 annotation of TCR sequences. Expanded TCRs were defined as changing significantly between any two time points under a Poisson model with p below 0.0001. Abundances of TCRs were expressed as counts per million after normalisation to the total number of TCRs sequenced in each sample. VDJdb, accessed 1 November 2021, was searched for CMV, EBV and SARS-CoV-2 annotated TCRs, with TCRs annotated for multiple antigens excluded. TCRdb reanalyzed the raw reads on its own, using fastp at Q25 for trimming and MiXCR for clone calling, and kept in-frame beta chains. A single entry per CDR3 protein holds the most common genes and DNA from its merged rows. TCRdb, not the authors, supplied the V and J calls. Across this sample there are some 110,000 distinct CDR3 sequences, with under 15% seen only once. The ten largest clones capture 21% of the sample.

A case-control design nested within a healthcare worker cohort in London, UK, was used, with weekly nasopharyngeal swab PCR tests and blood sampling performed. Between 23 and 31 March 2020, the week of the UK lockdown, healthcare workers were enrolled and then followed up weekly for as long as 16 weeks. The clonotype originates from an adult who was a healthcare worker with PCR-confirmed SARS-CoV-2 infection or an uninfected control (not recorded which). Source material: whole blood.

For the CDR3, the sequence is CSVSSSGANVLTF. The base sequence is TGCAGCGTTTCTAGCTCTGGGGCCAACGTCCTGACTTTC. The rearrangement joined TRBV29-1 to TRBJ2-6; no D gene can be assigned with confidence. The CDR3 starts with the cysteine, ends with the phenylalanine, and has 13 residues. Here the CDR3 DNA is all that survives: 39 bases in frame from base 1. From the germline V gene, CDR1 is SQVTM and CDR2 is ANQGSEA. The V and J ends are trimmed by 5 bases and 0 bases, leaving 5 bases between them.